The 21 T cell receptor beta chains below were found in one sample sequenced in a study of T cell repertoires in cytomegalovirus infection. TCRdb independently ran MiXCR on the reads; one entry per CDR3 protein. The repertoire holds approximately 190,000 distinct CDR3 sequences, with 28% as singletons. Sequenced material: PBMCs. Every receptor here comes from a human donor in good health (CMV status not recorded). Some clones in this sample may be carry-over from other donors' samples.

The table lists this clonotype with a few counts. The CDR3 protein is CASRPVGGGRTEAFF. CDR3 coding DNA: TGTGCCAGCAGGCCCGTTGGCGGTGGGAGGACTGAAGCTTTCTTT. The chain employs TRBV12-3 or TRBV12-4 and TRBJ1-1, with D unresolved. The CDR3 has 15 amino acids. The V gene lost 6 bases and the J gene lost 5 bases, with 19 bases spanning the gap.

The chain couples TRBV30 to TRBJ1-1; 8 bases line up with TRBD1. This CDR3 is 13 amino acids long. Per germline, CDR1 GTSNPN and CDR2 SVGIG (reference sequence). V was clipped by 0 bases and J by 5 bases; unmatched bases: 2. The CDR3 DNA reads TGTGCCTGGAGTGTTCGACAGGGGACTGAAGCTTTCTTT. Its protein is CAWSVRQGTEAFF.

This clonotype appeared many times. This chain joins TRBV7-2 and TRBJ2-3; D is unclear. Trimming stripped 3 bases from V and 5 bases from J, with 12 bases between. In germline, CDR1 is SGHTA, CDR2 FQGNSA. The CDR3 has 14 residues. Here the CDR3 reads CASSLITGEDTQYF. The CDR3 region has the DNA TGTGCCAGCAGCTTGATAACTGGAGAAGATACGCAGTATTTT.

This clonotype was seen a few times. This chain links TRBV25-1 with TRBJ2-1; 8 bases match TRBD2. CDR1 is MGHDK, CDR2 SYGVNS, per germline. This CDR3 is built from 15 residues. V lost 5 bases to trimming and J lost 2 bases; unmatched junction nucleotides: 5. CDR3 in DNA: TGTGCCAGCAGTTTAGCGGGGTCCGCCTACAATGAGCAGTTCTTC. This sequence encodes CASSLAGSAYNEQFF.

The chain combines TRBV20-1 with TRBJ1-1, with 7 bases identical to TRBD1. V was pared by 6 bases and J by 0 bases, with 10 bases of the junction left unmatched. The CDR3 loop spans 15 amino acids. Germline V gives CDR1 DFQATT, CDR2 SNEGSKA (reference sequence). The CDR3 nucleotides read TGCAGTGCAACCCGCCCGGGACAGATGAACACTGAAGCTTTCTTT. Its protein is CSATRPGQMNTEAFF.

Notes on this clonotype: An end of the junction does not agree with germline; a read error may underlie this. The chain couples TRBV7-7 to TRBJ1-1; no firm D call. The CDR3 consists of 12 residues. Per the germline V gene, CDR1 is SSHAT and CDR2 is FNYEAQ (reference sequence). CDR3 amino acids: CASSPGDNEAFF. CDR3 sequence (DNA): TGTGCTAGCAGCCCCGGAGACAATGAAGCTTTCTTT. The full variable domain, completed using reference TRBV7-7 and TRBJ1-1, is GAGVSQSPRYKVTKRGQDVTLRCDPISSHATLYWYQQALGQGPEFLTYFNYEAQPDKSGLPSDRFSAERPEGSISTLTIQRTEQRDSAMYRCASSPGDNEAFFGQGTRLTVV.

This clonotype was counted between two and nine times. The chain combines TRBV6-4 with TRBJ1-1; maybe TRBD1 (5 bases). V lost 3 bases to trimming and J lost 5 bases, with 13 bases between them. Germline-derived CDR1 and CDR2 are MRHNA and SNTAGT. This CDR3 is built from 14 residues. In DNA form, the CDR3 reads TGTGCCAGCAGTGAAGGTGGAGGGGAGACTGAAGCTTTCTTT. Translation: CASSEGGGETEAFF.

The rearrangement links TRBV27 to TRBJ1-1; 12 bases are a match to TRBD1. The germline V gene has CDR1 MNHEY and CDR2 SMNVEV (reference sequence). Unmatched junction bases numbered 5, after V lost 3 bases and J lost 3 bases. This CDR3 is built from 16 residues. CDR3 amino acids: CASSFWGQGADTEAFF. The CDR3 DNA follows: TGTGCCAGCAGTTTCTGGGGACAGGGGGCCGACACTGAAGCTTTCTTT.

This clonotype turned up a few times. This chain's CDR3 is CASSHGEVSYGYTF. The CDR3 DNA sequence: TGTGCCAGCAGCCACGGGGAGGTTTCCTATGGCTACACCTTC. The chain employs TRBV7-2 and TRBJ1-2; D not certain. Germline V CDR1 and CDR2: SGHTA, FQGNSA. Trimming removed 5 bases at V and 4 bases at J, with 14 bases between. This CDR3 contains 14 residues.

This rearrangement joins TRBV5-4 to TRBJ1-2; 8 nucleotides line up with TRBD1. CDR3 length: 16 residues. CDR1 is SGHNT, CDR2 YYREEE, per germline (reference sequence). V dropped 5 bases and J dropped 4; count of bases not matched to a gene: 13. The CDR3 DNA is TGTGCCAGCAGGCGTTTGGACAGGGAGAGGGGCTATGGCTACACCTTC. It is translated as CASRRLDRERGYGYTF. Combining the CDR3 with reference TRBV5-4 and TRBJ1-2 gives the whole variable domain ETGVTQSPTHLIKTRGQQVTLRCSSQSGHNTVSWYQQALGQGPQFIFQYYREEENGRGNFPPRFSGLQFPNYSSELNVNALELDDSALYLCASRRLDRERGYGYTFGSGTRLTVV.

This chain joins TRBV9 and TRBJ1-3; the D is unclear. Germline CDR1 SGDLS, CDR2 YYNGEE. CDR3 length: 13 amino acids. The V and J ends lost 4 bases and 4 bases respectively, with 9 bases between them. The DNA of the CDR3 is TGTGCCAGCAGCCCATCTATGGGAAACACCATATATTTT. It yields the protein CASSPSMGNTIYF.

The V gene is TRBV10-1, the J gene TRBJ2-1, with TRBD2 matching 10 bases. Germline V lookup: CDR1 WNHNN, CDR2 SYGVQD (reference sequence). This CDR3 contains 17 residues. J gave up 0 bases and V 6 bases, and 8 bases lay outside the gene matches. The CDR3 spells CASSPGLAESSYNEQFF. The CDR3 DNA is TGCGCCAGCAGCCCCGGACTAGCGGAGAGCTCCTACAATGAGCAGTTCTTC.

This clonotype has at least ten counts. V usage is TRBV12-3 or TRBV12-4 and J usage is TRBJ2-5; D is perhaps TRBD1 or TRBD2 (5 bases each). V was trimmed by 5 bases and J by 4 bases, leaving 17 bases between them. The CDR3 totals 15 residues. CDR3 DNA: TGTGCCAGCAGTGACGGGACGAACAGCCTAGAGACCCAGTACTTC. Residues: CASSDGTNSLETQYF.

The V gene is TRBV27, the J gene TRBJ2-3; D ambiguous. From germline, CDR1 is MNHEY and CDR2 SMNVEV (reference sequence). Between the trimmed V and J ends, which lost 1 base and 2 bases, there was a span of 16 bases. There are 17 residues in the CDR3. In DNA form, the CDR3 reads TGTGCCAGCAGTTTATGGGAAACATTAAGAACCACAGATACGCAGTATTTT. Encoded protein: CASSLWETLRTTDTQYF.

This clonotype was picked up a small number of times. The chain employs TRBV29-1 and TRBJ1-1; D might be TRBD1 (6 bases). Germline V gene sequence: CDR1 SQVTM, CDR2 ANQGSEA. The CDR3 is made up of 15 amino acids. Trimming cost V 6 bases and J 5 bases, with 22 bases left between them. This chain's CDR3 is CSVLRDNREGTEAFF. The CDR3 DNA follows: TGCAGCGTGCTCCGGGACAACAGGGAGGGTACTGAAGCTTTCTTT. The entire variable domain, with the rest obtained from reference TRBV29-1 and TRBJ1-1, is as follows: SAVISQKPSRDICQRGTSLTIQCQVDSQVTMMFWYRQQPGQSLTLIATANQGSEATYESGFVIDKFPISRPNLTFSTLTVSNMSPEDSSIYLCSVLRDNREGTEAFFGQGTRLTVV.

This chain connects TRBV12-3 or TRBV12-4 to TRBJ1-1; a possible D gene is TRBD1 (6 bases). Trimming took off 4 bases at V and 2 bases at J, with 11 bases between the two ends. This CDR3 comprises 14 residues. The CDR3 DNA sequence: TGTGCCAGCAGTTCCCGGGGGGCCAACACTGAAGCTTTCTTT. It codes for CASSSRGANTEAFF.

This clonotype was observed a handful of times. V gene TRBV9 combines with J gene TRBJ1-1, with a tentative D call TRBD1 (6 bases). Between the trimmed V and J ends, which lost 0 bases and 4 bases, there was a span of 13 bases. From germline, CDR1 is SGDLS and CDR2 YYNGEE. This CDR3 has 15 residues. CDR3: CASSVGDRLSTEAFF. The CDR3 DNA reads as TGTGCCAGCAGCGTAGGAGACAGGTTGAGCACTGAAGCTTTCTTT.

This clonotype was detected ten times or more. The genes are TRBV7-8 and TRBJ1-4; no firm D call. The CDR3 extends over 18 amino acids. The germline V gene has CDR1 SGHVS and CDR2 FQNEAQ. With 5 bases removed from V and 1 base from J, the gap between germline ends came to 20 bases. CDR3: CASSAYRLGKETNEKLFF. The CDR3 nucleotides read TGTGCCAGCAGCGCTTATCGTCTCGGGAAGGAAACTAATGAAAAACTGTTTTTT.

CDR3 sequence (DNA): TGTGCCAGCAGCTTAGAGGCTCTGGCTTTCTCTGGAAACACCATATATTTT. As protein: CASSLEALAFSGNTIYF. The gene calls are TRBV7-8 and TRBJ1-3; D ambiguous. The V gene lost 1 base and the J gene lost 0 bases, with 13 bases spanning the gap. CDR1 SGHVS and CDR2 FQNEAQ come from the germline V gene. This CDR3 comprises 17 residues.

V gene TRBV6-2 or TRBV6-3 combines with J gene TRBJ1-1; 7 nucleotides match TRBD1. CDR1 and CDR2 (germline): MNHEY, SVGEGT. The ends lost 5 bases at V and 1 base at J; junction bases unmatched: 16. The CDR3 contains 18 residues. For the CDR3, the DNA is TGTGCCAGCAGTCGTCTACGCTTATCAGGGGGGGGGAACACTGAAGCTTTCTTT. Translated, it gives CASSRLRLSGGGNTEAFF.

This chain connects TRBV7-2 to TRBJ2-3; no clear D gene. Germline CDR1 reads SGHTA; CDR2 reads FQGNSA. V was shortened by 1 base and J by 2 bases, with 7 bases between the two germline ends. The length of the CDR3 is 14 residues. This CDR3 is CASSLDGPTDTQYF. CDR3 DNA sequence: TGTGCCAGCAGCTTAGACGGGCCCACAGATACGCAGTATTTT.